This T cell receptor (beta chain) originates from a study of siplizumab effects on memory and regulatory T cells. Points from the study as a whole: Proliferating siplizumab-culture Tregs lacked confirmation of suppressive function. Alloreactive sequences tracing back to unstimulated CD4+ memory cells were significantly reduced by siplizumab. Apparently more diverse than memory cells, naive T cells also seemed major alloresponse contributors.

Produced via immunoSEQ multiplex PCR; TCRdb's table is partial and in-frame only. The table has about 100,000 clones, about 94% seen once. In the case of this clone: Its matching antigen is unknown.

The V end was cut by 3 bases, the J end by 5 bases, with 13 bases between. Germline V gene data show CDR1 as SGHTA and CDR2 as FQGTGA. The CDR3 consists of 15 residues. Sequencing was carried out using non-Treg CD4+ T cells sorted from blood. The TCR sequence derives from a human donor in good health. The chain carries TRBV7-3 and TRBJ2-2, with D possibly being TRBD1 (7 bases). CDR3 amino acids: CASSLEGARTGELFF. In DNA form, the CDR3 reads TGTGCCAGCAGCTTGGAGGGGGCGAGAACCGGGGAGCTGTTTTTT.